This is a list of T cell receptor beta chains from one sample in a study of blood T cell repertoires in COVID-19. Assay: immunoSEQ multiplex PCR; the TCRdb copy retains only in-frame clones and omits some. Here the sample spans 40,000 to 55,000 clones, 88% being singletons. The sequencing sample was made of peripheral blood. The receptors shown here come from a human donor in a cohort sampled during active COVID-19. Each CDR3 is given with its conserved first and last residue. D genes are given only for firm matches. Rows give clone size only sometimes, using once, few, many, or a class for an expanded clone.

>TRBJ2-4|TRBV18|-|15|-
CASSPTGLGKNIQYF
TGTGCCAGCTCACCAACAGGTTTGGGCAAAAACATTCAGTACTTC
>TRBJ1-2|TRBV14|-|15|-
CASSPPEGAGYGYTF
TGTGCCAGCAGCCCCCCTGAGGGCGCGGGCTATGGCTACACCTTC
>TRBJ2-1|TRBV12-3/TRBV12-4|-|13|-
CASSLPLRNEQFF
TGTGCCAGCAGTTTACCCCTACGCAATGAGCAGTTCTTC
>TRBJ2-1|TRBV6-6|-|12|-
CASSYANNEQFF
TGTGCCAGCAGTTATGCGAACAATGAGCAGTTCTTC
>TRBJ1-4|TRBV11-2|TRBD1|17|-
CASSTDRGYATNEKLFF
TGTGCCAGCAGCACGGACAGGGGGTATGCAACTAATGAAAAACTGTTTTTT
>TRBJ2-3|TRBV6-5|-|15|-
CASSYSQGRTDTQYF
TGTGCCAGCAGTTACTCACAGGGAAGGACAGATACGCAGTATTTT
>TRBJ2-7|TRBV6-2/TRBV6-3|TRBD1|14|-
CASSYRRTGDEQYF
TGTGCCAGCAGTTACAGAAGGACAGGGGACGAGCAGTACTTC
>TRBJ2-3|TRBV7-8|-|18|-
CASSLGRVGLVPTDTQYF
TGTGCCAGCAGCTTAGGACGGGTCGGACTCGTCCCCACAGATACGCAGTATTTT
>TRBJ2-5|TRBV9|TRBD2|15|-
CASSVGTSRKETQYF
TGTGCCAGCAGCGTAGGGACTAGCAGAAAAGAGACCCAGTACTTC
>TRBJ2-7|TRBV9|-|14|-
CASSVGTASYEQYF
TGTGCCAGCAGCGTAGGGACAGCGAGCTACGAGCAGTACTTC
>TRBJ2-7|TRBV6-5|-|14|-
CASSWRGTTYEQYF
TGTGCCAGCAGCTGGAGGGGGACTACCTACGAGCAGTACTTC
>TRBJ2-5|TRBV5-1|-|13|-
CASRGVEWETQYF
TGCGCCAGCAGGGGAGTGGAGTGGGAGACCCAGTACTTC
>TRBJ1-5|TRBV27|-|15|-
CASTLRWGGNQPQHF
TGTGCCAGCACCCTACGGTGGGGGGGGAATCAGCCCCAGCATTTT
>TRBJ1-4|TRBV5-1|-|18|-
CASRNLRQGSATNEKLFF
TGCGCCAGCAGGAACCTACGCCAGGGGAGCGCAACTAATGAAAAACTGTTTTTT
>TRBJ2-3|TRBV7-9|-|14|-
CASSAAGMWNTQYF
TGTGCCAGCAGCGCGGCGGGGATGTGGAATACGCAGTATTTT
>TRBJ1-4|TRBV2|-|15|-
CASSETGRTNEKLFF
TGTGCCAGCAGTGAAACAGGGAGAACTAATGAAAAACTGTTTTTT
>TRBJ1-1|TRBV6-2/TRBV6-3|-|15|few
CASSYSTVLNTEAFF
TGTGCCAGCAGTTATTCGACAGTTTTAAACACTGAAGCTTTCTTT
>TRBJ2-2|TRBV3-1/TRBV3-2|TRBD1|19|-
CASSHGVPRGHQNTGELFF
TGTGCCAGCAGCCACGGAGTTCCCAGGGGGCACCAGAACACCGGGGAGCTGTTTTTT
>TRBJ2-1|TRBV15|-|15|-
CATSREGGFDNEQFF
TGTGCCACCAGCAGAGAAGGGGGATTCGACAATGAGCAGTTCTTC
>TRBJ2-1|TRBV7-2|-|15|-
CASSLGRGPYNEQFF
TGTGCCAGCAGCTTAGGCAGGGGCCCCTACAATGAGCAGTTCTTC
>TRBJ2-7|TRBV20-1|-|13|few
CSASLPPGNEQYF
TGCAGTGCTAGTCTTCCCCCGGGTAACGAGCAGTACTTC
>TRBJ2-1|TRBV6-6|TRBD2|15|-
CASSPGTSGGIEQFF
TGTGCCAGCAGCCCCGGGACTAGCGGGGGGATAGAGCAGTTCTTC
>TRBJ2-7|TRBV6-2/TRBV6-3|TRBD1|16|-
CASSYSWTGASYEQYF
TGTGCCAGCAGTTACTCTTGGACAGGGGCATCCTACGAGCAGTACTTC
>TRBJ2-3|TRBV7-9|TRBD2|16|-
CASSSLAGGPQDTQYF
TGTGCCAGCAGCTCGTTAGCGGGGGGGCCTCAAGATACGCAGTATTTT
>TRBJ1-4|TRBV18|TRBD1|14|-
CASSPTGVLEKLFF
TGTGCCAGCTCACCAACAGGGGTCCTCGAAAAACTGTTTTTT
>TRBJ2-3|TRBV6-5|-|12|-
CASSGTTDTQYF
TGTGCCAGCAGCGGGACTACAGATACGCAGTATTTT
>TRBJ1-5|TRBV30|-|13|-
CAWSKAKYQPQHF
TGTGCCTGGAGTAAAGCCAAGTATCAGCCCCAGCATTTT
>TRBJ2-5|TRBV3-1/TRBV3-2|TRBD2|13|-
CASIAGGGETQYF
TGTGCCAGCATAGCGGGGGGCGGGGAGACCCAGTACTTC
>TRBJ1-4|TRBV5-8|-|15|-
CASSLLQGRGEKLFF
TGTGCCAGCAGCTTGCTACAGGGCCGAGGTGAAAAACTGTTTTTT
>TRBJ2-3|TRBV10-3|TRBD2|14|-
CAITRGGPADTQYF
TGTGCCATCACCCGGGGGGGCCCGGCAGATACGCAGTATTTT
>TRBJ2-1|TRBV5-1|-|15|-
CASSSDPGSNNEQFF
TGCGCCAGCAGCTCTGACCCGGGGTCGAACAATGAGCAGTTCTTC
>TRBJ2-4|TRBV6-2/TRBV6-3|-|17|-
CASSRWPGAPYKNIQYF
TGTGCCAGCAGTAGATGGCCGGGAGCCCCCTACAAAAACATTCAGTACTTC
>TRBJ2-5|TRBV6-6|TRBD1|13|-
CASSYRTGGTQYF
TGTGCCAGCAGTTATCGGACAGGGGGGACCCAGTACTTC
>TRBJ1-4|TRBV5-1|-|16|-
CASSLGPQEAFEKLFF
TGCGCCAGCAGCTTGGGCCCCCAAGAGGCCTTTGAAAAACTGTTTTTT
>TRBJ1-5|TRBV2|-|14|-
CASNGLGGNQPQHF
TGTGCCAGCAATGGGTTAGGGGGCAATCAGCCCCAGCATTTT
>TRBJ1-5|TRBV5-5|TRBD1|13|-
CASSSDRGQPQHF
TGTGCCAGCAGCTCGGACAGGGGCCAGCCCCAGCATTTT
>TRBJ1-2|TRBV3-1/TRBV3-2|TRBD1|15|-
CASSQALTGGYGYTF
TGTGCCAGCAGCCAAGCCTTGACAGGGGGCTACGGCTACACCTTC